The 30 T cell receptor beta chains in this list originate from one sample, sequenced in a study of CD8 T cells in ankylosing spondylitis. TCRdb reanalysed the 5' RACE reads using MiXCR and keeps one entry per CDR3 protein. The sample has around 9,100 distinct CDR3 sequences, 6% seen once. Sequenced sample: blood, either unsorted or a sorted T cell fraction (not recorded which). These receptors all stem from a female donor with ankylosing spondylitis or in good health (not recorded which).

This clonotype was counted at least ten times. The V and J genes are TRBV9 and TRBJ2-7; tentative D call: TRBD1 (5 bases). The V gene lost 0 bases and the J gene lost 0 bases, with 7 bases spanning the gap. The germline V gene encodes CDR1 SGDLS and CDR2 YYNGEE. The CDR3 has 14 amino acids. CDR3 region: CASSVGGYSYEQYF. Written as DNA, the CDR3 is TGTGCCAGCAGCGTAGGGGGCTACTCCTACGAGCAGTACTTC.

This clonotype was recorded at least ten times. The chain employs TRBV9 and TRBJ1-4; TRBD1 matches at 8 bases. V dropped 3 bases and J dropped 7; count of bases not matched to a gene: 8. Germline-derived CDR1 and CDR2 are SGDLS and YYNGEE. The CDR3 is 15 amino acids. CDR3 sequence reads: CASSADPGGPEKLFF. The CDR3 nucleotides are TGTGCCAGCAGCGCCGATCCAGGGGGCCCTGAAAAACTGTTTTTT.

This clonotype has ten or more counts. The CDR3 DNA follows: TGTGCCAGCAGCGTAGGTTACGGAAGCTCTGGAAACACCATATATTTT. Translating gives CASSVGYGSSGNTIYF. This sequence joins TRBV9 and TRBJ1-3; no reliable D call. In germline, CDR1 is SGDLS, CDR2 YYNGEE. V lost 0 bases and J lost 0, with 10 bases in between. This CDR3 comprises 16 residues.

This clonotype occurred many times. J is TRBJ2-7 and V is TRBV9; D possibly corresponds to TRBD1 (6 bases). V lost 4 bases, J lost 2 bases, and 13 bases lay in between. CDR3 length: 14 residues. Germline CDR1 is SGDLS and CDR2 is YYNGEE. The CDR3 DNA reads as TGTGCCAGCAGCCCCGCAGGGGTTCCCTACGAGCAGTACTTC. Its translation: CASSPAGVPYEQYF.

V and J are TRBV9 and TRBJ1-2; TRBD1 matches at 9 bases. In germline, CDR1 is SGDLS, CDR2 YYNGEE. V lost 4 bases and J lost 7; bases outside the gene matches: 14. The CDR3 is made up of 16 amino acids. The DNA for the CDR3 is TGTGCCAGCAGCCCTGCCCCGGACAGGGGTATCGTTGGCTACACCTTC. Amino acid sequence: CASSPAPDRGIVGYTF.

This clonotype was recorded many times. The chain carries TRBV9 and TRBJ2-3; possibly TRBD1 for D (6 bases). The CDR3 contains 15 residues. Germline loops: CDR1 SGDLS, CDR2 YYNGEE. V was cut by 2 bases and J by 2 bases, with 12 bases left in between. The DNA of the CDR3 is TGTGCCAGCAGCGTGGTGGGGGCTTCCACAGATACGCAGTATTTT. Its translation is CASSVVGASTDTQYF.

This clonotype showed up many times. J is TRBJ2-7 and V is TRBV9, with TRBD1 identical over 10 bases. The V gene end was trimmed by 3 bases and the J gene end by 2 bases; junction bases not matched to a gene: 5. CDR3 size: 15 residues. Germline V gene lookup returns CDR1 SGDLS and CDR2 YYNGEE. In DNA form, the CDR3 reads TGTGCCAGCAGCGCTTCCGGGACAGGGGCCTACGAGCAGTACTTC. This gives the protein CASSASGTGAYEQYF. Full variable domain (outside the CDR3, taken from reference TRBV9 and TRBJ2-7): DSGVTQTPKHLITATGQRVTLRCSPRSGDLSVYWYQQSLDQGLQFLIQYYNGEERAKGNILERFSAQQFPDLHSELNLSSLELGDSALYFCASSASGTGAYEQYFGPGTRLTVT.

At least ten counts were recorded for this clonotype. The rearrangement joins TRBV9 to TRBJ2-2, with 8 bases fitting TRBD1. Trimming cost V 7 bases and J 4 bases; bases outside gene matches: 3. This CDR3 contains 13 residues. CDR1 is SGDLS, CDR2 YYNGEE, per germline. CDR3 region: CASRDRSTGELFF. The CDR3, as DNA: TGTGCCAGCCGGGACAGGTCCACCGGGGAGCTGTTTTTT.

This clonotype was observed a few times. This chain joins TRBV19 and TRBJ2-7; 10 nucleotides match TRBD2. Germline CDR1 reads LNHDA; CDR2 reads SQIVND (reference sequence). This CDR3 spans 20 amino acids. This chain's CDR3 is CAEGGRCWTSGSPPSYEQYF. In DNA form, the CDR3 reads TGTGCGGAGGGGGGCCGCTGCTGGACTAGCGGAAGCCCACCCTCCTACGAGCAGTACTTC.

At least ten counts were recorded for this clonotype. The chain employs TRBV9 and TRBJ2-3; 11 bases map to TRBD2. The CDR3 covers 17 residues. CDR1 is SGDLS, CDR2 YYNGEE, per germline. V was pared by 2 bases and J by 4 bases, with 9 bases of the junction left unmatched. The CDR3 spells CASSVARLAGRADTQYF. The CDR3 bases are TGTGCCAGCAGCGTCGCCAGACTAGCGGGGCGAGCAGATACGCAGTATTTT.

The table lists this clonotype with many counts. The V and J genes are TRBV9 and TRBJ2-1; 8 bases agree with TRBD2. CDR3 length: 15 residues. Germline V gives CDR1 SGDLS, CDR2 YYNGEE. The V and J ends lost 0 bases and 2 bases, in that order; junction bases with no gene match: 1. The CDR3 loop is CASSVEGLAYNEQFF. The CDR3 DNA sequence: TGTGCCAGCAGCGTAGAGGGACTAGCCTACAATGAGCAGTTCTTC.

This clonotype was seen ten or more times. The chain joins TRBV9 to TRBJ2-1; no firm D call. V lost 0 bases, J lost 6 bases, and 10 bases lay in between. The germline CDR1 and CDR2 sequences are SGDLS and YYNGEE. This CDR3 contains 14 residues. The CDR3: CASSVGHPPNEQFF. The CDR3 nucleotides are TGTGCCAGCAGCGTAGGGCACCCTCCCAATGAGCAGTTCTTC.

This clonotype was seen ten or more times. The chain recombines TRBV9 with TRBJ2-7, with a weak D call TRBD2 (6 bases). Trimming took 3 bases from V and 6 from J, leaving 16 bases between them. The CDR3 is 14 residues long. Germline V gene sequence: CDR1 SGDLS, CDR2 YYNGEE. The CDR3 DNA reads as TGTGCCAGCAGCGGGACGGGAGAGGTTACCGAGCAGTACTTC. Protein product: CASSGTGEVTEQYF.

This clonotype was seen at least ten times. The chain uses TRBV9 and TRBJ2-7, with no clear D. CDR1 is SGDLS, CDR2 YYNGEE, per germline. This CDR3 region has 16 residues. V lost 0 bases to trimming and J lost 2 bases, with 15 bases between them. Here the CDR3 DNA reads TGTGCCAGCAGCGTAGAAGATGGCGGCCCCACCTACGAGCAGTACTTC. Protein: CASSVEDGGPTYEQYF.

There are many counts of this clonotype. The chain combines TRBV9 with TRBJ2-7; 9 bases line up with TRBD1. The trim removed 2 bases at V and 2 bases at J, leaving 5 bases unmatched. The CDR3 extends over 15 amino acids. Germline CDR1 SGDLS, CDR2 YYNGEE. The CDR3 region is CASSVGQGRTYEQYF. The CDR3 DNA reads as TGTGCCAGCAGCGTGGGACAGGGAAGGACCTACGAGCAGTACTTC.

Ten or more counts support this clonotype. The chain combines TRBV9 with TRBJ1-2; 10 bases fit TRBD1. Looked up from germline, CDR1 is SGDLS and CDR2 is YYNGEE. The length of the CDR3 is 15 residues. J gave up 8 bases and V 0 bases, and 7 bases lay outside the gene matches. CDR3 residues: CASSVAGTGAGGYTF. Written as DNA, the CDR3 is TGTGCCAGCAGCGTAGCCGGGACAGGGGCAGGGGGCTACACCTTC. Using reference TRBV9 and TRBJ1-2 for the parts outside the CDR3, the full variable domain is DSGVTQTPKHLITATGQRVTLRCSPRSGDLSVYWYQQSLDQGLQFLIQYYNGEERAKGNILERFSAQQFPDLHSELNLSSLELGDSALYFCASSVAGTGAGGYTFGSGTRLTVV.

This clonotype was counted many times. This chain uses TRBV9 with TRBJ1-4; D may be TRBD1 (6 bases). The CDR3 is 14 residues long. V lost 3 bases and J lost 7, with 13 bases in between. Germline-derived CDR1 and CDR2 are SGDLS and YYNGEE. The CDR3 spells CASSAKVGGEKLFF. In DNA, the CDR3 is TGTGCCAGCAGCGCCAAGGTAGGGGGTGAAAAACTGTTTTTT.

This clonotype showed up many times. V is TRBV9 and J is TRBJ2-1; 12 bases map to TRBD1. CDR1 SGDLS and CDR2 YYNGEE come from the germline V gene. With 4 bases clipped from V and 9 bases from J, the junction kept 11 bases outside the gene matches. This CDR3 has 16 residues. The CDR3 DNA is TGTGCCAGCAGCTCGGGCGGCGGGACAGGGGGCAGTGAGCAGTTCTTC. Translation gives CASSSGGGTGGSEQFF.

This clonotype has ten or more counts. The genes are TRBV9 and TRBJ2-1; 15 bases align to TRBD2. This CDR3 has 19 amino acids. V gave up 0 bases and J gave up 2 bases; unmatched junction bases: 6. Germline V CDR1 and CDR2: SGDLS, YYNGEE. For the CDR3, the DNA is TGTGCCAGCAGCGTAGCGATCGGACTAGCGGGAGGGGCCTACAATGAGCAGTTCTTC. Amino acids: CASSVAIGLAGGAYNEQFF. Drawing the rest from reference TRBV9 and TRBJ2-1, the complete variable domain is DSGVTQTPKHLITATGQRVTLRCSPRSGDLSVYWYQQSLDQGLQFLIQYYNGEERAKGNILERFSAQQFPDLHSELNLSSLELGDSALYFCASSVAIGLAGGAYNEQFFGPGTRLTVL.

CDR3 region: CASSVGVEQFF. CDR3 in DNA: TGTGCCAGCAGCGTAGGGGTTGAGCAGTTCTTC. The J gene is TRBJ2-1, the V gene TRBV9; D is unresolved. This CDR3 is built from 11 residues. Trimming took 0 bases from V and 9 from J, leaving 4 bases between them. From germline, CDR1 is SGDLS and CDR2 YYNGEE.

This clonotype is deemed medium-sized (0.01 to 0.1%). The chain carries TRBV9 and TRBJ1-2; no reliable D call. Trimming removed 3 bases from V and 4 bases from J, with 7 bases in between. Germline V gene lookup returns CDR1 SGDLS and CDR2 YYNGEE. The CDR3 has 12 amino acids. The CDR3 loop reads CASSGYSYGYTF. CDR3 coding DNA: TGTGCCAGCAGCGGATACAGCTATGGCTACACCTTC.

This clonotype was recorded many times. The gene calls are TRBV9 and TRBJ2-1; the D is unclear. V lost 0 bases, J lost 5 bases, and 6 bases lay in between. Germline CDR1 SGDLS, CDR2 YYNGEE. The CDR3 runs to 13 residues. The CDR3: CASSVAGDNEQFF. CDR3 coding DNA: TGTGCCAGCAGCGTAGCGGGTGACAATGAGCAGTTCTTC.

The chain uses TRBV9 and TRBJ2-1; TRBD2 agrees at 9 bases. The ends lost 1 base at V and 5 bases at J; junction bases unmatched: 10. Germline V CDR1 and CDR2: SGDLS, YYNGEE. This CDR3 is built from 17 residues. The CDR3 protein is CASSVHPFGGGDNEQFF. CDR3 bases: TGTGCCAGCAGCGTACACCCCTTCGGCGGGGGGGACAATGAGCAGTTCTTC.

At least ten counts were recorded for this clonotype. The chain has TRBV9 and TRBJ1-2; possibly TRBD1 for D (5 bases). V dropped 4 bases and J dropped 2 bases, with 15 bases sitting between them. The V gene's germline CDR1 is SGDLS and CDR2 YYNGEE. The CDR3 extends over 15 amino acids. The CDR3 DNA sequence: TGTGCCAGCAGCCCCGTTGGGACGGCGAACTATGGCTACACCTTC. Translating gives CASSPVGTANYGYTF.

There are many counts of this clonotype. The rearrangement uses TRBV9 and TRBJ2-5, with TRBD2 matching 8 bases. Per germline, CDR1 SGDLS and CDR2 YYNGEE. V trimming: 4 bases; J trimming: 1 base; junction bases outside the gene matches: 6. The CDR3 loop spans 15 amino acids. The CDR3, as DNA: TGTGCCAGCAGCTCTCAGGCGGGGGGCCAAGAGACCCAGTACTTC. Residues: CASSSQAGGQETQYF.

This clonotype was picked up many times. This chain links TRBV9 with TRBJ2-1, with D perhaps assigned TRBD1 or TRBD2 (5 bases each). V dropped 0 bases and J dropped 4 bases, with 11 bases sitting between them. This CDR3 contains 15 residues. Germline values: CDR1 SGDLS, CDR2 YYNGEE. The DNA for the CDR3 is TGTGCCAGCAGCGTAGACGGGGCTTCGTACAATGAGCAGTTCTTC. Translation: CASSVDGASYNEQFF.

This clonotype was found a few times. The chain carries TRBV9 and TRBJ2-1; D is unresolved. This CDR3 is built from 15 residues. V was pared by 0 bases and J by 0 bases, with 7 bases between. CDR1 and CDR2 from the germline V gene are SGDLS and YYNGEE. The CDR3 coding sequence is TGTGCCAGCAGCGTAGCTCGGGCCTCCTACAATGAGCAGTTCTTC. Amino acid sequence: CASSVARASYNEQFF.

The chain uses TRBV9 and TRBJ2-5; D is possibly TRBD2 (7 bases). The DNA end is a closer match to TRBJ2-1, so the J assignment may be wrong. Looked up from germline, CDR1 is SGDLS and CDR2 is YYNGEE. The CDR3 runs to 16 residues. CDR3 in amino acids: CASSVWSGGGQETQFF. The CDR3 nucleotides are TGTGCCAGCAGCGTCTGGAGTGGCGGGGGCCAAGAGACCCAGTTCTTC.

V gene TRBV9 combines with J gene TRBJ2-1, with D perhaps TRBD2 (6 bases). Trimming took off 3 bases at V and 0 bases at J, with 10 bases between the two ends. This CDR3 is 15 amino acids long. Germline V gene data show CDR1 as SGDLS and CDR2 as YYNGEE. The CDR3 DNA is TGTGCCAGCAGCGGGTGGACTAACTCCTACAATGAGCAGTTCTTC. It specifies CASSGWTNSYNEQFF.

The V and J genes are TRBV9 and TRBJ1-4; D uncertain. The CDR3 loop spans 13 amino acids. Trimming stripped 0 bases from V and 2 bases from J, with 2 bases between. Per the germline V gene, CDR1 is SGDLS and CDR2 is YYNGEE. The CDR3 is CASSVGTNEKLFF. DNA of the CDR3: TGTGCCAGCAGCGTAGGGACTAATGAAAAACTGTTTTTT. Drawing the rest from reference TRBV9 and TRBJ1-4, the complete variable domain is DSGVTQTPKHLITATGQRVTLRCSPRSGDLSVYWYQQSLDQGLQFLIQYYNGEERAKGNILERFSAQQFPDLHSELNLSSLELGDSALYFCASSVGTNEKLFFGSGTQLSVL.